This TCR beta chain was identified during a study of PD-1 blockade in classical Hodgkin lymphoma. Findings of the study overall: CD4+ TCR diversity, unlike CD8+, climbed significantly by C4D1.

The protocol was immunoSEQ multiplex PCR, while the TCRdb copy is restricted to in-frame clones and leaves out a portion. The data contain some 96,000 clones, around four fifths of them singletons. Following autologous stem cell transplantation, relapse occurred in every patient, and exposure to brentuximab vedotin varied. Germline-derived CDR1 and CDR2 are LNHDA and SQIVND (reference sequence). Unmatched junction bases numbered 6, after V lost 1 base and J lost 6 bases. The CDR3 covers 15 residues. In regard to this clone: Its matching antigen is unknown.

J is TRBJ2-4 and V is TRBV19, with 7 bases identical to TRBD2. The sequence came from a human donor with classical Hodgkin lymphoma. The sequencing here drew on peripheral blood mononuclear cells (PBMCs), taken at baseline. CDR3 coding DNA: TGTGCCAGTAGTATAGGGGCGGGAGCGGGAAACATTCAGTACTTC. Translated, it gives CASSIGAGAGNIQYF.